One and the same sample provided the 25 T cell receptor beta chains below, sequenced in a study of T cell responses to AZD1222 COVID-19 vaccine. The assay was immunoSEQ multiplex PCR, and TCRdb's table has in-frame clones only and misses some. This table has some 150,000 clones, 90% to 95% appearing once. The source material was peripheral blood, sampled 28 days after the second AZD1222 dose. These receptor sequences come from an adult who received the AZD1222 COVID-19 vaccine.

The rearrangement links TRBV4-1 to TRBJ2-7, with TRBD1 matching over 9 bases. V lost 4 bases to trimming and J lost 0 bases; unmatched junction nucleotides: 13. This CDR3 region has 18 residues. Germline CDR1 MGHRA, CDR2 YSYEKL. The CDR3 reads CASSPKGAGQGLSYEQYF. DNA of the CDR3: TGCGCCAGCAGCCCTAAAGGTGCGGGACAGGGTCTCTCCTACGAGCAGTACTTC.

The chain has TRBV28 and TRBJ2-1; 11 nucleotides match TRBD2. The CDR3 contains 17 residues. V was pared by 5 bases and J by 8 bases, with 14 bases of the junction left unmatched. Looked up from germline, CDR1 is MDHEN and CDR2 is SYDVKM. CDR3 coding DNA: TGTGCCAGCAGTACTTGGGGGCTAGCGGGAGGCCCCTATGAGCAGTTCTTC. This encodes CASSTWGLAGGPYEQFF. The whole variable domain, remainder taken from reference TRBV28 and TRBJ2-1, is DVKVTQSSRYLVKRTGEKVFLECVQDMDHENMFWYRQDPGLGLRLIYFSYDVKMKEKGDIPEGYSVSREKKERFSLILESASTNQTSMYLCASSTWGLAGGPYEQFFGPGTRLTVL.

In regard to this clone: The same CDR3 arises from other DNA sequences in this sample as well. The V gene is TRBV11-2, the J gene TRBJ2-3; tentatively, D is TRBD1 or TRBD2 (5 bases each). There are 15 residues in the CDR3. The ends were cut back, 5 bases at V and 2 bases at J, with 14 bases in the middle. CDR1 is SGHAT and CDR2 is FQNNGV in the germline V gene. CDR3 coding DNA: TGTGCCAGCAGCCCGCCGGGACCCTACACAGATACGCAGTATTTT. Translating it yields CASSPPGPYTDTQYF.

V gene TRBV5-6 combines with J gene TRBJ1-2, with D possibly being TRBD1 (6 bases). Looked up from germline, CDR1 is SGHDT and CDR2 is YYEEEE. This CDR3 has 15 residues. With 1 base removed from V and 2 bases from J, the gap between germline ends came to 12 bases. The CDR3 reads CASSLQNRENYGYTF. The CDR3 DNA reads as TGTGCCAGCAGCTTGCAGAACAGGGAAAACTATGGCTACACCTTC.

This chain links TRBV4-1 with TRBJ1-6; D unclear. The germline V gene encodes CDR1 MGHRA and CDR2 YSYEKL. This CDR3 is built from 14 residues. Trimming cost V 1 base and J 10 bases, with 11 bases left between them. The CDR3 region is CASSQGDSGSPLHF. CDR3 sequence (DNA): TGCGCCAGCAGCCAAGGGGATAGCGGGTCACCCCTCCACTTT.

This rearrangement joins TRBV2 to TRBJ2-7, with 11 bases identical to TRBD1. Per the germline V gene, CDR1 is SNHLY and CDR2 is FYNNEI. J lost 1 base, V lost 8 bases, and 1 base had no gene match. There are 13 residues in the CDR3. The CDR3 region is CASGTGGSYEQYF. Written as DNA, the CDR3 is TGTGCCAGCGGGACAGGGGGGTCCTACGAGCAGTACTTC. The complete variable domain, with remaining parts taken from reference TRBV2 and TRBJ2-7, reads EPEVTQTPSHQVTQMGQEVILRCVPISNHLYFYWYRQILGQKVEFLVSFYNNEISEKSEIFDDQFSVERPDGSNFTLKIRSTKLEDSAMYFCASGTGGSYEQYFGPGTRLTVT.

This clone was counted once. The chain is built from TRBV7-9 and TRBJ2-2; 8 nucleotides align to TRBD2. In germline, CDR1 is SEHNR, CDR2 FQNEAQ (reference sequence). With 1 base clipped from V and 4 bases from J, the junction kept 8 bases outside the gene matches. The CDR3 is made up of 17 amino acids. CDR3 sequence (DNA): TGTGCCAGCAGCTTAGGGGCTGGACTAGCCATCACCGGGGAGCTGTTTTTT. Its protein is CASSLGAGLAITGELFF.

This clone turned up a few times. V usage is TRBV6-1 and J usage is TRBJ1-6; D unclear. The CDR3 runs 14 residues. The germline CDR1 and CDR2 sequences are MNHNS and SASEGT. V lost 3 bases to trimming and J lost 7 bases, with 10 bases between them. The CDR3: CASSDNSLNSPLHF. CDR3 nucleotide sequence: TGTGCCAGCAGTGATAACAGCCTGAATTCACCCCTCCACTTT.

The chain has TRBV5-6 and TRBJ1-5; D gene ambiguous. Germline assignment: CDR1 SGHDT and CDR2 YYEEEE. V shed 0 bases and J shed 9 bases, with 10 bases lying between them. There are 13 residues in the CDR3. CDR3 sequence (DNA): TGTGCCAGCAGCTTGGGGACGGCGGGGCCCCAGCATTTT. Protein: CASSLGTAGPQHF.

The CDR3 bases are TGTGCCAGCAGCAACCACGAGGGGTGGCAGGGACAGAAACTGTTTTTT. Translation gives CASSNHEGWQGQKLFF. The gene calls are TRBV9 and TRBJ1-4, with TRBD1 matching over 7 bases. Germline V gives CDR1 SGDLS, CDR2 YYNGEE. V lost 4 bases to trimming and J lost 11 bases; unmatched junction nucleotides: 17. The CDR3 length is 16 residues.

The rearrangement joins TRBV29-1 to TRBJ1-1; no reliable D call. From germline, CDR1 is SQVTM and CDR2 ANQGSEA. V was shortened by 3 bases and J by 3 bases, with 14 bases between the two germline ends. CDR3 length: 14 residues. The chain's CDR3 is CSVDRARHHTEAFF. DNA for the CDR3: TGCAGCGTTGATAGGGCAAGACATCACACTGAAGCTTTCTTT.

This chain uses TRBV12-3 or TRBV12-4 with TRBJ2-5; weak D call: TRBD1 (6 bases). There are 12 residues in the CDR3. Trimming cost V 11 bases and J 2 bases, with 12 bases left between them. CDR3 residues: CAAGTPQETQYF. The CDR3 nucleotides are TGTGCCGCCGGGACACCACAAGAGACCCAGTACTTC.

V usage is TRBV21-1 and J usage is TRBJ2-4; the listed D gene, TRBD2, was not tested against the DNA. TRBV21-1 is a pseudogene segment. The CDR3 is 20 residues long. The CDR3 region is CASSKERAGHRRLAKNIQYF. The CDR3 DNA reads TGTGCCAGCAGCAAGGAGAGAGCGGGACACCGACGACTAGCCAAAAACATTCAGTACTTC.

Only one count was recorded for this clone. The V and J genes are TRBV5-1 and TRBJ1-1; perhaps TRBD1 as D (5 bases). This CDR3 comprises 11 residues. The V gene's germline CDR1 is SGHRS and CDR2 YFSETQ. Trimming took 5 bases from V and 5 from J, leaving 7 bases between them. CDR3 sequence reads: CASRGGTEAFF. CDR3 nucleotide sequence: TGCGCCAGCAGGGGGGGAACTGAAGCTTTCTTT. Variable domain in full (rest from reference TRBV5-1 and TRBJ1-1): KAGVTQTPRYLIKTRGQQVTLSCSPISGHRSVSWYQQTPGQGLQFLFEYFSETQRNKGNFPGRFSGRQFSNSRSEMNVSTLELGDSALYLCASRGGTEAFFGQGTRLTVV.

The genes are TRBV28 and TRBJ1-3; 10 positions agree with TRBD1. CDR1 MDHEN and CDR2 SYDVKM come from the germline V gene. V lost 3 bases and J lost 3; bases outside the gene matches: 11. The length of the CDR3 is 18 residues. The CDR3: CASSFFPRQGAHGNTIYF. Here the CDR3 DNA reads TGTGCCAGCAGTTTTTTCCCTCGACAGGGGGCGCATGGAAACACCATATATTTT. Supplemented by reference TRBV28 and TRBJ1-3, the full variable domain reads DVKVTQSSRYLVKRTGEKVFLECVQDMDHENMFWYRQDPGLGLRLIYFSYDVKMKEKGDIPEGYSVSREKKERFSLILESASTNQTSMYLCASSFFPRQGAHGNTIYFGEGSWLTVV.

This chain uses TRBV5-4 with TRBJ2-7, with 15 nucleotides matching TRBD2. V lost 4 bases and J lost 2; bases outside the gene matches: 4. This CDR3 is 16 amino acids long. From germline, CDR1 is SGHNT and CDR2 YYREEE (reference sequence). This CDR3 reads CASSAGLAGGPYEQYF. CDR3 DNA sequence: TGTGCCAGCAGCGCCGGACTAGCGGGGGGGCCCTACGAGCAGTACTTC.

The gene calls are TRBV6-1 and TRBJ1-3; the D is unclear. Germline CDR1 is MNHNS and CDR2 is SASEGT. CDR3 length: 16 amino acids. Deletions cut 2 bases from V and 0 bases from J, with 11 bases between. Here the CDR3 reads CASSETRPFSGNTIYF. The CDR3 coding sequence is TGTGCCAGCAGTGAAACTCGCCCATTCTCTGGAAACACCATATATTTT.

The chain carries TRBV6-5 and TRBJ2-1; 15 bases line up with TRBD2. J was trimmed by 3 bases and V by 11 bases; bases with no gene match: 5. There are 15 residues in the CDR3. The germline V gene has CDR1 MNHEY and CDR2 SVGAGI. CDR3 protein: CACGLAGGDYNEQFF. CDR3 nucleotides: TGTGCCTGCGGACTAGCGGGGGGGGACTACAATGAGCAGTTCTTC.

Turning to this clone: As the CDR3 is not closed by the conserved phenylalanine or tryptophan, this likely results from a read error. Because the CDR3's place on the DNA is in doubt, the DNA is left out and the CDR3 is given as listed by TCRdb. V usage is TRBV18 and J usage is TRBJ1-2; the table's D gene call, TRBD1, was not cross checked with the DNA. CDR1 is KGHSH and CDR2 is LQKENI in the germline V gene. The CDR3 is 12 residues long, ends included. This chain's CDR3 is CASSPPGRAVML.

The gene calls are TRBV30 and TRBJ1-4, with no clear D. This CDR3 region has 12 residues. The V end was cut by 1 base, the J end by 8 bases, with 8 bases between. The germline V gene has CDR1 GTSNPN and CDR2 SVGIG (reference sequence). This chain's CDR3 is CAWSDLGEKLFF. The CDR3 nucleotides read TGTGCCTGGAGTGATCTTGGCGAAAAACTGTTTTTT.

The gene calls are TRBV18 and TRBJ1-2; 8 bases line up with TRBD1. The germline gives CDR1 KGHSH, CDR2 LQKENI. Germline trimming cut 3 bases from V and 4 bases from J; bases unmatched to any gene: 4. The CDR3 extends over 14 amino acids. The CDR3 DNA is TGTGCCAGCTCACCGCAGGGGGCCGGCTATGGCTACACCTTC. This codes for CASSPQGAGYGYTF.

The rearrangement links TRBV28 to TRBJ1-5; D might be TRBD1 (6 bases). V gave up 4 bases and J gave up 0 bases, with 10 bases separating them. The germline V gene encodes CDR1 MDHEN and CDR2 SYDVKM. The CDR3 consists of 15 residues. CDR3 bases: TGTGCCAGCAGTTCTAGGACAGTTAGCAATCAGCCCCAGCATTTT. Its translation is CASSSRTVSNQPQHF.

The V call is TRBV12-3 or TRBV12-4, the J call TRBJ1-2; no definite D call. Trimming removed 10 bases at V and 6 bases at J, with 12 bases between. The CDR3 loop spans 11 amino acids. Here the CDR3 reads CATKHRNGYTF. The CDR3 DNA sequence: TGTGCCACAAAACACAGAAATGGCTACACCTTC.

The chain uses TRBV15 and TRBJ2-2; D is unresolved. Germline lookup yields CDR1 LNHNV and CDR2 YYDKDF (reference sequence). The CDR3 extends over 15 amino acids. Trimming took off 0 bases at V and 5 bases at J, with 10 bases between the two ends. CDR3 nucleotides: TGTGCCACCAGCAGAGATAGACACAAGACCGGGGAGCTGTTTTTT. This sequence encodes CATSRDRHKTGELFF. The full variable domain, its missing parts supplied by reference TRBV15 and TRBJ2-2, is DAMVIQNPRYQVTQFGKPVTLSCSQTLNHNVMYWYQQKSSQAPKLLFHYYDKDFNNEADTPDNFQSRRPNTSFCFLDIRSPGLGDTAMYLCATSRDRHKTGELFFGEGSRLTVL.

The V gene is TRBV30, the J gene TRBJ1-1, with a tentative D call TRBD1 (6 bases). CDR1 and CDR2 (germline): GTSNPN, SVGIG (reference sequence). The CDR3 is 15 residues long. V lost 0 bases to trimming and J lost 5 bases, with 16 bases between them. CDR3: CAWSVRGGRRTEAFF. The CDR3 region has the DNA TGTGCCTGGAGTGTACGGGGGGGGCGAAGGACTGAAGCTTTCTTT.